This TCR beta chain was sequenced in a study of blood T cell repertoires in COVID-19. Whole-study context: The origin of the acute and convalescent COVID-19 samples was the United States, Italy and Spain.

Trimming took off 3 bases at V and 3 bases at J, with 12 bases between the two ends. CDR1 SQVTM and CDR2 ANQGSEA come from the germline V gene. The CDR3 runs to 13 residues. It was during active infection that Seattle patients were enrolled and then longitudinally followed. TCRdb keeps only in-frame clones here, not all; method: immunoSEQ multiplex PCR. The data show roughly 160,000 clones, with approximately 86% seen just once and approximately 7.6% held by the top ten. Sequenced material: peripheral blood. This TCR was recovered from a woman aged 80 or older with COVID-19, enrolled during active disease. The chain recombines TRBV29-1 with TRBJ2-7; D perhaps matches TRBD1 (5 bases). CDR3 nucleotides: TGCAGCGTTGATCAGGGTCCGAACTACGAGCAGTACTTC. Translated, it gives CSVDQGPNYEQYF.